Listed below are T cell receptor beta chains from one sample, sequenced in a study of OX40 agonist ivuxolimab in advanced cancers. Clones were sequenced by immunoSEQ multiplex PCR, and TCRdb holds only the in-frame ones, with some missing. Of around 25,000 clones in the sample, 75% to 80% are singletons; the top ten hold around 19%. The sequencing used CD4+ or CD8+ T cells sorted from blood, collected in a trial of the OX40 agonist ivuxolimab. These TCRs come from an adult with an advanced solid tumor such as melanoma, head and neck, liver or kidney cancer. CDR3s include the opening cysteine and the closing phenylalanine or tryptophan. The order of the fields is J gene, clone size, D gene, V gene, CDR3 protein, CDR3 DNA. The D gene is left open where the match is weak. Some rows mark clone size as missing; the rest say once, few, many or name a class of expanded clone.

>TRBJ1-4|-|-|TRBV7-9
CASSLGGGGNEKLFF
TGTGCCAGCAGCTTAGGCGGAGGGGGAAATGAAAAACTGTTTTTT
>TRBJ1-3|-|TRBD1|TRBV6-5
CASSYSGQGTGNTIYF
TGTGCCAGCAGTTACAGCGGACAGGGGACTGGAAACACCATATATTTT
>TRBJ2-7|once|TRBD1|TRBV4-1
CASSSGQGFSYEQYF
TGCGCCAGCAGCTCGGGACAGGGCTTCTCCTACGAGCAGTACTTC
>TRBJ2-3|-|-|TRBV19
CASSIGAEGDTQYF
TGTGCCAGTAGTATTGGGGCTGAAGGAGATACGCAGTATTTT
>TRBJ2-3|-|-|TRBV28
CASSFTDTQYF
TGTGCCAGCAGCTTCACAGATACGCAGTATTTT
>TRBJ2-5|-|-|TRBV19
CASSRPPGSFEETQYF
TGTGCCAGTAGTAGACCTCCCGGGAGCTTTGAAGAGACCCAGTACTTC
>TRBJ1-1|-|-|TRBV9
CASSVERGNTEAFF
TGTGCCAGCAGCGTAGAGAGAGGGAACACTGAAGCTTTCTTT
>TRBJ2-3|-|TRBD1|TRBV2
CASRQGAFVADTQYF
TGTGCCAGCAGACAGGGGGCCTTTGTGGCAGATACGCAGTATTTT
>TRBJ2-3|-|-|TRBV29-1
CSVEPPGVDTQYF
TGCAGCGTCGAACCCCCGGGAGTGGATACGCAGTATTTT
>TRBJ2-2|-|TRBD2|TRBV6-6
CATAGLAGRTGELFF
TGTGCCACCGCGGGACTAGCGGGACGCACCGGGGAGCTGTTTTTT
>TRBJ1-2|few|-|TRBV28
CASSLGSESYTF
TGTGCCAGCAGTTTAGGGTCTGAGAGCTACACCTTC
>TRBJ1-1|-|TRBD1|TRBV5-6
CASSTGTGGNKAFF
TGTGCCAGCAGCACGGGGACAGGGGGGAACAAAGCTTTCTTT
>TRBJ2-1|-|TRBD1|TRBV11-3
CASSLVSGTGHNNEQFF
TGTGCCAGCAGCTTAGTCTCCGGGACAGGGCACAACAATGAGCAGTTCTTC
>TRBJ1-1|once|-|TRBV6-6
CASSYGSANTEAFF
TGTGCCAGCAGTTACGGGTCAGCCAACACTGAAGCTTTCTTT
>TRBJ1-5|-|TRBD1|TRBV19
CASSRRQGDNRSNQPQHF
TGTGCCAGTAGTCGTAGACAGGGGGACAATAGGAGCAATCAGCCCCAGCATTTT
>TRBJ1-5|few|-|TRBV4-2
CASSQVIMARGHQPQHF
TGTGCCAGCAGCCAAGTCATCATGGCCAGGGGACATCAGCCCCAGCATTTT
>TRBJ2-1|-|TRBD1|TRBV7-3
CASSKGQGGYNEQFF
TGTGCCAGCAGCAAGGGACAGGGAGGGTACAATGAGCAGTTCTTC
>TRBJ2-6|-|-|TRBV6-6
CASSLGSGANVLTF
TGTGCCAGCAGTTTAGGATCTGGGGCCAACGTCCTGACTTTC
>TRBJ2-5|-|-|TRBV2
CASSEEALVRQETQYF
TGTGCCAGCAGTGAAGAGGCGCTTGTAAGACAAGAGACCCAGTACTTC
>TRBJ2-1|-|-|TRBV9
CASSAGRSSYNEQFF
TGTGCCAGCAGCGCCGGGCGGAGCTCCTACAATGAGCAGTTCTTC
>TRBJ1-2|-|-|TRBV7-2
CASSYPWPSSYGYTF
TGTGCCAGCAGCTACCCCTGGCCCAGCTCCTATGGCTACACCTTC
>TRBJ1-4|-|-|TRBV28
CASSQLDSTNEKLFF
TGTGCCAGCAGCCAGTTGGACAGCACTAATGAAAAACTGTTTTTT
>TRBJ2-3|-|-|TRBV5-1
CASSETGSRTQYF
TGCGCCAGCAGCGAAACAGGGTCAAGGACGCAGTATTTT
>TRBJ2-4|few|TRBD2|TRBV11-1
CASSLIVGGLDIQYF
TGTGCCAGCAGCTTAATCGTGGGGGGGTTAGACATTCAGTACTTC
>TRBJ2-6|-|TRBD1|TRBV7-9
CASSSLGQGNSGANVLTF
TGTGCCAGCAGCTCCCTTGGACAGGGGAACTCTGGGGCCAACGTCCTGACTTTC
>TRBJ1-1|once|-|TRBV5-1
CASSLVIRESEAFF
TGCGCCAGCAGCTTGGTAATTAGGGAATCTGAAGCTTTCTTT
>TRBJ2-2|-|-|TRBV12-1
CASSHSGQEDTMNTGELFF
TGTGCCAGCAGTCATTCCGGACAGGAGGATACCATGAACACCGGGGAGCTGTTTTTT
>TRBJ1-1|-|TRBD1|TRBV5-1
CASSSRGMNTEAFF
TGCGCCAGCAGCTCCAGGGGGATGAACACTGAAGCTTTCTTT
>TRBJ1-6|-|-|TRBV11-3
CASSLGPGQENSPLHF
TGTGCCAGCAGCTTAGGGCCGGGACAAGAGAATTCACCCCTCCACTTT
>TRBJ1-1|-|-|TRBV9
CASSPRGGVTEAFF
TGTGCCAGCAGCCCGCGTGGTGGAGTAACCGAAGCTTTCTTT
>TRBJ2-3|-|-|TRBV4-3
CASSLGLVDTQYF
TGCGCCAGCAGCCTAGGGCTGGTAGATACGCAGTATTTT
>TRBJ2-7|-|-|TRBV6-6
CASSYPGVLNYEQYF
TGTGCCAGCAGTTACCCCGGGGTCCTCAACTACGAGCAGTACTTC
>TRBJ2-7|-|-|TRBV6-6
CASSYEFRGRGNEQYF
TGTGCCAGCAGTTACGAGTTCAGGGGAAGGGGGAACGAGCAGTACTTC
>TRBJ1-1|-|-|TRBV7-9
CASSLGAGAEAFF
TGTGCCAGCAGCTTAGGCGCGGGAGCTGAAGCTTTCTTT
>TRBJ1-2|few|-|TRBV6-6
CAIQRGAGYTF
TGTGCCATCCAAAGGGGGGCCGGCTACACCTTC
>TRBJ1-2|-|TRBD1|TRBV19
CASSGDRAPHGYTF
TGTGCCAGTAGCGGGGACAGGGCCCCTCATGGCTACACCTTC
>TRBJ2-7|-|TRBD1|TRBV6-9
CASTGRDRGYEQYF
TGTGCCAGCACCGGACGGGACAGGGGCTACGAGCAGTACTTC
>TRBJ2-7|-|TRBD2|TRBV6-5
CASRFRGLAGGEQYF
TGTGCCAGCAGATTTCGGGGACTAGCGGGAGGCGAGCAGTACTTC
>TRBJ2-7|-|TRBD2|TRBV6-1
CASSERASGRARQYF
TGTGCCAGCAGTGAACGGGCTAGCGGGAGGGCGCGGCAGTACTTC
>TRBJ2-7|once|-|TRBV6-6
CASRGTQTLEQYF
TGTGCCAGCCGGGGGACCCAGACGCTCGAGCAGTACTTC
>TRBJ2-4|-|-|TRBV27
CASSSLTGHIQYF
TGTGCCAGCAGTTCCCTGACAGGACACATTCAGTACTTC
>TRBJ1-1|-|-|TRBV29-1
CSVLETVTMNTEAFF
TGCAGCGTACTGGAGACGGTCACTATGAACACTGAAGCTTTCTTT
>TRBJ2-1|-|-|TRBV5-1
CASSLEDGEQFF
TGCGCCAGCAGCTTGGAAGACGGCGAGCAGTTCTTC
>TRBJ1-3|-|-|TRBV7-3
CASSPSRGNTIYF
TGTGCCAGCAGCCCGAGTCGTGGAAACACCATATATTTT
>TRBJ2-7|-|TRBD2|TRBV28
CASSFPTSGRGEQYF
TGTGCCAGCAGTTTCCCGACTAGCGGGAGGGGTGAGCAGTACTTC